This is a list of T cell receptor beta chains from one sample in a study of cytomegalovirus exposure and HLA in healthy donors. Only in-frame clones appear in the TCRdb table, and some are missing; sequencing was by immunoSEQ multiplex PCR. The sample shows over 120,000 clones, around 86% of them seen only once. Sequenced material: PBMCs. These TCRs come from a woman aged 25-40 years in good health and CMV-seronegative. Both conserved end residues are part of each CDR3. Each record gives: D gene, J gene, V gene, clone size, CDR3 DNA, CDR3 protein. D genes are given only for firm matches. Some rows mark clone size as missing; the rest say once, few, many or name a class of expanded clone.

d_call: .; j_call: TRBJ2-2; v_call: TRBV6-1; clone_size: .; cdr3_nt: TGTGCCAGCAGTCTTACAGGGCGGACCGGGGAGCTGTTTTTT; cdr3_aa: CASSLTGRTGELFF
d_call: TRBD1; j_call: TRBJ1-5; v_call: TRBV15; clone_size: .; cdr3_nt: TGTGCCACCAGCGACCGGGACAGGGGTAATCAGCCCCAGCATTTT; cdr3_aa: CATSDRDRGNQPQHF
d_call: .; j_call: TRBJ1-1; v_call: TRBV7-9; clone_size: .; cdr3_nt: TGTGCCAGCAGCTTCATGATTACGCAGGGTGGCACTGAAGCTTTCTTT; cdr3_aa: CASSFMITQGGTEAFF
d_call: .; j_call: TRBJ1-2; v_call: TRBV5-1; clone_size: once; cdr3_nt: TGCGCCAGCAGCTTGGGTCTCGACAGGCTGCCCTATGGCTACACCTTC; cdr3_aa: CASSLGLDRLPYGYTF
d_call: TRBD2; j_call: TRBJ2-7; v_call: TRBV10-2; clone_size: .; cdr3_nt: TGCGCCAGCAGTGAGGGACTAGCGGGGGGTACCTACGAGCAGTACTTC; cdr3_aa: CASSEGLAGGTYEQYF
d_call: .; j_call: TRBJ2-7; v_call: TRBV6-1; clone_size: .; cdr3_nt: TGTGCCAGCAGTGATGTGAGGGTAAATAACGAGCAGTACTTC; cdr3_aa: CASSDVRVNNEQYF
d_call: .; j_call: TRBJ2-2; v_call: TRBV28; clone_size: .; cdr3_nt: TGTGCCAGCAGTGGGGCGACATACACGAACACCGGGGAGCTGTTTTTT; cdr3_aa: CASSGATYTNTGELFF
d_call: .; j_call: TRBJ2-7; v_call: TRBV27; clone_size: .; cdr3_nt: TGTGCCAGCAGCCCGAATAGCGAGCGGCTACCGCGGAGCTCCTACGAGCAGTACTTC; cdr3_aa: CASSPNSERLPRSSYEQYF
d_call: .; j_call: TRBJ1-5; v_call: TRBV19; clone_size: .; cdr3_nt: TGTGCCAGCAGTCGAGTCAGGGACATCAATCAGCCCCAGCATTTT; cdr3_aa: CASSRVRDINQPQHF
d_call: .; j_call: TRBJ1-1; v_call: TRBV10-3; clone_size: .; cdr3_nt: TGTGCCATCAGTGGGGGCGGGAACACTGAAGCTTTCTTT; cdr3_aa: CAISGGGNTEAFF
d_call: TRBD2; j_call: TRBJ2-4; v_call: TRBV5-6; clone_size: .; cdr3_nt: TGTGCCAGCAGCACCGCGGGGGTGAAAAACATTCAGTACTTC; cdr3_aa: CASSTAGVKNIQYF
d_call: .; j_call: TRBJ2-7; v_call: TRBV4-1; clone_size: once; cdr3_nt: TGCGCCAGCAGCCAAGTCAGGGGATCCTACGAGCAGTACTTC; cdr3_aa: CASSQVRGSYEQYF
d_call: .; j_call: TRBJ2-1; v_call: TRBV6-5; clone_size: .; cdr3_nt: TGTGCCAGCGGGGTTAAACGGGGTGCCTACAATGAGCAGTTCTTC; cdr3_aa: CASGVKRGAYNEQFF
d_call: .; j_call: TRBJ1-3; v_call: TRBV7-6; clone_size: .; cdr3_nt: TGTGCCAGCAGCCCACTCGCCGGGAACACCATATATTTT; cdr3_aa: CASSPLAGNTIYF
d_call: .; j_call: TRBJ2-7; v_call: TRBV7-2; clone_size: once; cdr3_nt: TGTGCCAGCAGCTTAGTTTCAGGGTCCTACGAGCAGTACTTC; cdr3_aa: CASSLVSGSYEQYF
d_call: .; j_call: TRBJ1-5; v_call: TRBV5-6; clone_size: few; cdr3_nt: TGTGCCAGCAGCTTGGCAGTTACTCAGCCCCAGCATTTT; cdr3_aa: CASSLAVTQPQHF
d_call: .; j_call: TRBJ1-2; v_call: TRBV27; clone_size: .; cdr3_nt: TGTGCCAGCAGTTTGGGGGGGCTAACCTATGGCTACACCTTC; cdr3_aa: CASSLGGLTYGYTF
d_call: TRBD1; j_call: TRBJ2-3; v_call: TRBV7-9; clone_size: .; cdr3_nt: TGTGCCAGCAGCTCCCCCGGGACAGGGGGGACAGATACGCAGTATTTT; cdr3_aa: CASSSPGTGGTDTQYF
d_call: TRBD1; j_call: TRBJ2-7; v_call: TRBV14; clone_size: .; cdr3_nt: TGTGCCAGCAGCCTCCCGGGACAGGGCCTGGGGGAGCAGTACTTC; cdr3_aa: CASSLPGQGLGEQYF
d_call: TRBD2; j_call: TRBJ2-1; v_call: TRBV7-3; clone_size: .; cdr3_nt: TGTGCCAGCAGCCTCTACCCGACTAGCGGGGGGTTAAATGAGCAGTTCTTC; cdr3_aa: CASSLYPTSGGLNEQFF
d_call: .; j_call: TRBJ1-1; v_call: TRBV6-1; clone_size: few; cdr3_nt: TGTGCCAGCCTCCAGCCGGGGAGCACTGAAGCTTTCTTT; cdr3_aa: CASLQPGSTEAFF
d_call: TRBD1; j_call: TRBJ1-1; v_call: TRBV19; clone_size: .; cdr3_nt: TGTGCCAGTAGTATCAGGGGGCGTTTCGCTTTCTTT; cdr3_aa: CASSIRGRFAFF
d_call: .; j_call: TRBJ1-2; v_call: TRBV5-1; clone_size: .; cdr3_nt: TGCGCCAGCAGCCCGTACGGGGTCGACTATGGCTACACCTTC; cdr3_aa: CASSPYGVDYGYTF
d_call: TRBD2; j_call: TRBJ2-2; v_call: TRBV11-2; clone_size: .; cdr3_nt: TGTGCCAGCAGTCGAGCTAGCGGGGGGGCCGGCGACACCGGGGAGCTGTTTTTT; cdr3_aa: CASSRASGGAGDTGELFF
d_call: .; j_call: TRBJ1-1; v_call: TRBV5-1; clone_size: .; cdr3_nt: TGCGCCAGCAGCTTGGGGGGGGAGAACACTGAAGCTTTCTTT; cdr3_aa: CASSLGGENTEAFF
d_call: .; j_call: TRBJ2-2; v_call: TRBV6-1; clone_size: few; cdr3_nt: TGTGCCAGCAGTGAAGCGGGGACACCTCTTACTCCCACCGGGGAGCTGTTTTTT; cdr3_aa: CASSEAGTPLTPTGELFF
d_call: TRBD2; j_call: TRBJ2-7; v_call: TRBV6-1; clone_size: .; cdr3_nt: TGTGCCAGCAGTGAAGGACTAGCCCACGAGCAGTACTTC; cdr3_aa: CASSEGLAHEQYF
d_call: .; j_call: TRBJ2-7; v_call: TRBV27; clone_size: .; cdr3_nt: TGTGCCAGCAGTTTCACGAGCGGCGGGGCGGGGGAGCAGTACTTC; cdr3_aa: CASSFTSGGAGEQYF
d_call: TRBD2; j_call: TRBJ2-5; v_call: TRBV6-1; clone_size: .; cdr3_nt: TGTGCCAGCTCCCGAATTGGGGAGGGGGAGACCCAGTACTTC; cdr3_aa: CASSRIGEGETQYF
d_call: .; j_call: TRBJ2-2; v_call: TRBV30; clone_size: .; cdr3_nt: TGTGCCTGGAGTTACGGGACTGCTGCCGTCCGGGAGCTGTTTTTT; cdr3_aa: CAWSYGTAAVRELFF
d_call: .; j_call: TRBJ2-5; v_call: TRBV9; clone_size: .; cdr3_nt: TGTGCCAGCAGCAAAGGGACCCCTAGCGACAGGGAGCAGTACTTC; cdr3_aa: CASSKGTPSDREQYF
d_call: TRBD2; j_call: TRBJ2-1; v_call: TRBV19; clone_size: .; cdr3_nt: TGTGCCAGTAGTCAAGTACTAGCGGTAAATGAGCAGTTCTTC; cdr3_aa: CASSQVLAVNEQFF
d_call: .; j_call: TRBJ1-1; v_call: TRBV7-3; clone_size: .; cdr3_nt: TGTGCCAGCAGCTACAACGTGAACACTGAAGCTTTCTTT; cdr3_aa: CASSYNVNTEAFF
d_call: .; j_call: TRBJ1-1; v_call: TRBV5-4; clone_size: .; cdr3_nt: TGTGCCGGGGGGGAGGGGATCATGAACACTGAAGCTTTCTTT; cdr3_aa: CAGGEGIMNTEAFF
d_call: TRBD1; j_call: TRBJ1-6; v_call: TRBV2; clone_size: few; cdr3_nt: TGTGCCAGCAGGGGACAGCCTAATTCACCCCTCCACTTT; cdr3_aa: CASRGQPNSPLHF